These T cell receptor beta chains were read from a single sample in a study of cytomegalovirus exposure and HLA in healthy donors. Clones were sequenced by immunoSEQ multiplex PCR, and TCRdb holds only the in-frame ones, with some missing. Among tens of thousands of clones, around 70% were seen once, and the ten largest hold 9.5% to 12%. Sequencing used PBMCs. All receptors derive from a human donor in good health. Each CDR3 is given with its conserved first and last residue. The D gene is left open where the match is weak. Clone size, where shown, is once, few, many, or a class for clones that have expanded.

J gene,D gene,clone size,V gene,CDR3 DNA,CDR3 protein
TRBJ2-3,-,few,TRBV7-8,TGTGCCAGCAGCATCGACGGGGGACCGCAGTATTTT,CASSIDGGPQYF
TRBJ2-3,-,-,TRBV12-5,TGTGCTAGTGGTACATCCCTCGGGACATTCACTAGCACAGATACGCAGTATTTT,CASGTSLGTFTSTDTQYF
TRBJ2-5,-,-,TRBV20-1,TGCTGCTCACCCGGGACCCAGTACTTC,CCSPGTQYF
TRBJ1-1,-,-,TRBV7-9,TGTTCCTCGGGGGGGGTGAACACTGAAGCTTTCTTT,CSSGGVNTEAFF
TRBJ2-5,-,-,TRBV15,TGTGCCACCAGCAGAGACAGGGCTCAGGAGACCCAGTACTTC,CATSRDRAQETQYF
TRBJ2-1,TRBD2,-,TRBV5-1,TGCGCCAGCAGCTTGGGCCTAGCGGGAGGGTCTACCTTATACAATGAGCAGTTCTTC,CASSLGLAGGSTLYNEQFF
TRBJ1-4,-,-,TRBV4-1,TGCGCCAGCAGCCAAGATATCGGCAGGGAAGGTGAAAAACTGTTTTTT,CASSQDIGREGEKLFF
TRBJ1-5,-,-,TRBV30,TGTGCCTGGAGTGAATTAACCGGTAGCAATCAGCCCCAGCATTTT,CAWSELTGSNQPQHF
TRBJ1-2,TRBD1,-,TRBV28,TGTGCCAGCAAAGGGACAGGCTCTAACTATGGCTACACCTTC,CASKGTGSNYGYTF
TRBJ2-7,TRBD1,-,TRBV6-6,TGTGCCAGCAGTCAATTGGACAGGGACTCCTACGAGCAGTACTTC,CASSQLDRDSYEQYF
TRBJ1-5,-,-,TRBV7-9,TGTGCCAGCAGCCCGCTCCCCCAGACAGTCCATCAGCCCCAGCATTTT,CASSPLPQTVHQPQHF
TRBJ2-3,-,-,TRBV21-1,TGTGCCAGAGACCCCGCGGTTGGTACGCAGTATTTT,CARDPAVGTQYF
TRBJ1-5,TRBD1,few,TRBV6-6,TGTGCCAGCAAACCGAGGGACAGGGGTAGCAATCAGCCCCAGCATTTT,CASKPRDRGSNQPQHF
TRBJ2-7,-,-,TRBV30,TGTGCCTGGAATCGGGACTCGACCTACGAGCAGTACTTC,CAWNRDSTYEQYF
TRBJ1-1,-,few,TRBV2,TGTGCCAGCATCCGCTGGATGGAGGACCCTGAAGCTTTCTTT,CASIRWMEDPEAFF
TRBJ1-3,-,few,TRBV6-1,TGTGCCACCCCCCATCCCTCTGGAAACACCATATATTTT,CATPHPSGNTIYF
TRBJ1-1,-,-,TRBV2,TGTGCCAGCAGTGTTCAACAGAACACTGAAGCTTTCTTT,CASSVQQNTEAFF
TRBJ2-1,-,-,TRBV27,TGTGCCAGCAGTTACGGGGGCTCCTACAATGAGCAGTTCTTC,CASSYGGSYNEQFF
TRBJ2-7,-,-,TRBV7-8,TGTGCCAGCAGCTTAGCGCAGGCAGGGCCTTACGAGCAGTACTTC,CASSLAQAGPYEQYF
TRBJ2-4,TRBD2,-,TRBV18,TGTGCCAGCTCCCACAGCGGGACTAGCGGGACCTCTTTTATCCTTCAGTACTTC,CASSHSGTSGTSFILQYF
TRBJ2-2,TRBD1,-,TRBV29-1,TGCAGCGTTCCGGGACAGGGGACCGGGGAGCTGTTTTTT,CSVPGQGTGELFF
TRBJ2-5,TRBD1,once,TRBV5-1,TGCGCCAGCAGCACCGGACAGGGGTCGGGTGAGACCCAGTACTTC,CASSTGQGSGETQYF
TRBJ2-1,-,-,TRBV6-1,TGTGCCAGCAGGCCAGCGGGTAGCGCCAATGAGCAGTTCTTC,CASRPAGSANEQFF
TRBJ2-1,TRBD2,few,TRBV7-8,TGTGCCAGCAGCATTAGCGGGAGGTCAAATGAGCAGTTCTTC,CASSISGRSNEQFF
TRBJ1-1,-,once,TRBV29-1,TGCAGCGTTGAATTAAAACGGCCAGGGGTAAGGGACACTGAAGCTTTCTTT,CSVELKRPGVRDTEAFF
TRBJ1-1,TRBD1,few,TRBV7-2,TGTGCCAGCAGCTTAGGTTGGGCAGGGGGAATGAACACTGAAGCTTTCTTT,CASSLGWAGGMNTEAFF
TRBJ1-1,TRBD1,once,TRBV4-1,TGCGCCAGCAGCCAACAGGACAGGGAAATGAACACTGAAGCTTTCTTT,CASSQQDREMNTEAFF